These 31 T cell receptor beta chains were all obtained from the same sample, sequenced in a study of cytomegalovirus exposure and HLA in healthy donors. Generated by immunoSEQ multiplex PCR, the TCRdb table keeps only in-frame clones and is missing some. This sample yields 150,000 to 250,000 clones, of which about 81% are seen a single time; about 1.2% belongs to the top ten. The specimen sequenced was PBMCs. The origin of the receptors is a woman in her twenties or thirties in good health and CMV-seronegative.

The rearrangement joins TRBV5-1 to TRBJ1-4, with 7 bases lining up with TRBD1. The CDR3 is 14 residues long. Germline loops: CDR1 SGHRS, CDR2 YFSETQ. The V gene end was trimmed by 5 bases and the J gene end by 8 bases; junction bases not matched to a gene: 9. CDR3 in amino acids: CASSPGQEEEKLFF. Here the CDR3 DNA reads TGCGCCAGCAGTCCCGGACAGGAGGAGGAAAAACTGTTTTTT.

The J gene is TRBJ1-2, the V gene TRBV7-8, with D perhaps TRBD1 (6 bases). This CDR3 is 14 amino acids long. The germline V gene has CDR1 SGHVS and CDR2 FQNEAQ. Trimming took 4 bases from V and 8 from J, leaving 17 bases between them. CDR3 loop: CASSSTTNRDGYTF. CDR3 bases: TGTGCCAGCAGCTCCACCACCAACAGGGACGGCTACACCTTC. The variable domain in full, completed from reference TRBV7-8 and TRBJ1-2, reads GAGVSQSPRYKVAKRGQDVALRCDPISGHVSLFWYQQALGQGPEFLTYFQNEAQLDKSGLPSDRFFAERPEGSVSTLKIQRTQQEDSAVYLCASSSTTNRDGYTFGSGTRLTVV.

This clone was counted a few times. This chain joins TRBV6-1 and TRBJ1-2, with 12 nucleotides matching TRBD1. The CDR3 runs to 14 residues. CDR1 and CDR2 (germline): MNHNS, SASEGT. The V segment lost 7 bases and the J segment 7 bases; nucleotides outside the gene matches: 7. This CDR3 is CASTLGQGAIGYTF. The CDR3 nucleotides are TGTGCCAGCACCCTGGGACAGGGGGCCATTGGCTACACCTTC.

This chain links TRBV6-5 with TRBJ2-5, with 8 positions matching TRBD2. This CDR3 is 14 amino acids long. Unmatched junction bases numbered 8, after V lost 6 bases and J lost 5 bases. CDR1 and CDR2 from the germline V gene are MNHEY and SVGAGI. As DNA, the CDR3 is TGTGCCAGCAGGAATAGCGGGAAACGGGAGACCCAGTACTTC. Protein product: CASRNSGKRETQYF.

This chain uses TRBV30 with TRBJ2-2, with unresolved D. With 3 bases removed from V and 2 bases from J, the gap between germline ends came to 16 bases. Germline V gives CDR1 GTSNPN, CDR2 SVGIG (reference sequence). The CDR3 is 16 residues long. CDR3: CAWSGRVLANTGELFF. For the CDR3, the DNA is TGTGCCTGGAGCGGTCGGGTCCTCGCCAACACCGGGGAGCTGTTTTTT.

The chain is built from TRBV5-1 and TRBJ2-6; D is possibly TRBD1 (6 bases). Between the trimmed V and J ends, which lost 3 bases and 2 bases, there was a span of 15 bases. The CDR3 is 17 amino acids. CDR1 is SGHRS and CDR2 is YFSETQ in the germline V gene. The CDR3 DNA reads as TGCGCCAGCAGCTGGGCGGTCAGGGGAACTGGGGCCAACGTCCTGACTTTC. It is translated as CASSWAVRGTGANVLTF. The variable domain in full, completed from reference TRBV5-1 and TRBJ2-6, reads KAGVTQTPRYLIKTRGQQVTLSCSPISGHRSVSWYQQTPGQGLQFLFEYFSETQRNKGNFPGRFSGRQFSNSRSEMNVSTLELGDSALYLCASSWAVRGTGANVLTFGAGSRLTVL.

The chain employs TRBV9 and TRBJ2-1; TRBD2 matches 9 bases. This CDR3 comprises 15 residues. J gave up 8 bases and V 0 bases, and 6 bases lay outside the gene matches. Looked up from germline, CDR1 is SGDLS and CDR2 is YYNGEE. Written as DNA, the CDR3 is TGTGCCAGCAGCGTAGGGGCTAGCGGGAAGGATGAGCAGTTCTTC. Protein: CASSVGASGKDEQFF.

J is TRBJ2-3 and V is TRBV6-4; no clear D gene. CDR3 length equals 13 residues. Germline V CDR1 and CDR2: MRHNA, SNTAGT. The V gene lost 2 bases and the J gene lost 12 bases, with 15 bases spanning the gap. The CDR3: CASSDRGPESQYF. The CDR3 DNA sequence: TGTGCCAGCAGTGACCGCGGCCCAGAGAGCCAGTATTTT.

The chain links TRBV27 to TRBJ1-2, with D perhaps matching TRBD1 (5 bases). This CDR3 comprises 13 residues. CDR1 is MNHEY and CDR2 is SMNVEV in the germline V gene (reference sequence). V gave up 4 bases and J gave up 5 bases, with 11 bases separating them. This CDR3 is CASSYGQGYGYTF. The CDR3 coding sequence is TGTGCCAGCAGTTACGGGCAGGGTTATGGCTACACCTTC.

The CDR3 here is CASSFGRLPQPQHF. CDR3 in DNA: TGTGCCAGCAGCTTTGGCAGACTTCCTCAGCCCCAGCATTTT. The chain combines TRBV5-6 with TRBJ1-5; D is unclear. This CDR3 is built from 14 residues. V lost 2 bases, J lost 6 bases, and 12 bases lay in between. Germline V gene lookup returns CDR1 SGHDT and CDR2 YYEEEE.

This chain links TRBV9 with TRBJ2-5; 7 positions match TRBD1. Per the germline V gene, CDR1 is SGDLS and CDR2 is YYNGEE. CDR3 length: 14 amino acids. Losses at the gene ends were 2 bases for V and 4 bases for J; bases not matched to a gene: 5. The CDR3 here is CASSVTTGSETQYF. CDR3 coding DNA: TGTGCCAGCAGCGTCACGACAGGGTCAGAGACCCAGTACTTC.

The chain has TRBV5-1 and TRBJ1-5, with 9 bases identical to TRBD1. The CDR3 spans 15 residues. The ends lost 2 bases at V and 5 bases at J; junction bases unmatched: 5. CDR1 is SGHRS, CDR2 YFSETQ, per germline. The CDR3 DNA reads as TGCGCCAGCAGCTTAGGGGACAGGGAGCATCAGCCCCAGCATTTT. Residues: CASSLGDREHQPQHF.

The chain joins TRBV5-6 to TRBJ1-3; D unresolved. Germline CDR1 is SGHDT and CDR2 is YYEEEE. This CDR3 has 12 amino acids. V lost 0 bases to trimming and J lost 4 bases, with 2 bases between them. CDR3 bases: TGTGCCAGCAGCTTGGCAGGAAACACCATATATTTT. It yields the protein CASSLAGNTIYF.

This clone was detected only a few times. The rearrangement joins TRBV2 to TRBJ2-7; 9 bases agree with TRBD1. The CDR3 runs 14 residues. Germline CDR1 SNHLY, CDR2 FYNNEI. Unmatched junction bases numbered 6, after V lost 6 bases and J lost 3 bases. The CDR3 nucleotides are TGTGCCAGCAGCAGAGGACAGGGGATCTACGAGCAGTACTTC. Amino acids: CASSRGQGIYEQYF.

V and J are TRBV4-1 and TRBJ2-7; 8 bases match TRBD1. The V gene's germline CDR1 is MGHRA and CDR2 YSYEKL. This CDR3 is 16 amino acids long. J lost 1 base, V lost 2 bases, and 7 bases had no gene match. The chain's CDR3 is CASSQMYRDRSYEQYF. The CDR3 DNA reads as TGCGCCAGCAGCCAAATGTACCGGGACAGGTCCTACGAGCAGTACTTC.

This clone was detected only a few times. This chain joins TRBV6-1 and TRBJ2-5, with TRBD2 matching 8 bases. Germline V gene lookup returns CDR1 MNHNS and CDR2 SASEGT. This CDR3 is built from 15 residues. Trimming took 8 bases from V and 4 from J; bases not matched to a gene: 12. CDR3 sequence: CASSALAGPGETQYF. The CDR3 DNA is TGTGCCAGCTCCGCGCTAGCGGGCCCGGGAGAGACCCAGTACTTC.

The chain links TRBV7-3 to TRBJ2-7, with a tentative D call TRBD1 (6 bases). The germline V gene has CDR1 SGHTA and CDR2 FQGTGA. With 6 bases removed from V and 7 bases from J, the gap between germline ends came to 13 bases. There are 12 residues in the CDR3. The CDR3 region has the DNA TGTGCCAGCAGGTCTCTCAGGGGTGAGCAGTACTTC. Translating it yields CASRSLRGEQYF.

The chain recombines TRBV5-4 with TRBJ2-7; TRBD2 matches at 8 bases. V lost 0 bases and J lost 0; bases outside the gene matches: 11. Germline V lookup: CDR1 SGHNT, CDR2 YYREEE (reference sequence). The CDR3 contains 18 residues. CDR3 nucleotide sequence: TGTGCCAGCAGCTTGGGCCCCACGATAGCGGGGAGCTCCTACGAGCAGTACTTC. Translated: CASSLGPTIAGSSYEQYF.

The rearrangement links TRBV29-1 to TRBJ2-5; D perhaps matches TRBD2 (6 bases). In germline, CDR1 is SQVTM, CDR2 ANQGSEA. The CDR3 runs to 13 residues. The ends were cut back, 4 bases at V and 2 bases at J, with 11 bases in the middle. The CDR3 reads CSVGRATQETQYF. CDR3 nucleotide sequence: TGCAGCGTTGGGAGGGCCACACAAGAGACCCAGTACTTC.

J is TRBJ2-1 and V is TRBV9; 8 bases line up with TRBD2. Germline loops: CDR1 SGDLS, CDR2 YYNGEE. The CDR3 has 15 residues. Germline trimming cut 3 bases from V and 5 bases from J; bases unmatched to any gene: 7. The CDR3: CASSGLAGRNNEQFF. The CDR3 coding sequence is TGTGCCAGCAGCGGTCTAGCGGGTCGGAACAATGAGCAGTTCTTC.

The chain joins TRBV5-4 to TRBJ2-1; 12 bases agree with TRBD2. Germline V CDR1 and CDR2: SGHNT, YYREEE (reference sequence). With V trimmed by 0 bases and J by 6 bases, 4 bases remained unmatched. The CDR3 loop spans 16 amino acids. Here the CDR3 DNA reads TGTGCCAGCAGCTTGGGACTAGCGGGAGTATCCAATGAGCAGTTCTTC. It translates to CASSLGLAGVSNEQFF.

The chain employs TRBV7-9 and TRBJ1-2; 11 nucleotides align to TRBD1. V lost 5 bases and J lost 8; bases outside the gene matches: 10. Germline values: CDR1 SEHNR, CDR2 FQNEAQ (reference sequence). This CDR3 comprises 15 residues. The CDR3 loop reads CASSPNGQGARGYTF. The DNA for the CDR3 is TGTGCCAGCAGCCCGAACGGACAGGGGGCGCGGGGCTACACCTTC. The complete variable domain, with remaining parts taken from reference TRBV7-9 and TRBJ1-2, reads DTGVSQNPRHKITKRGQNVTFRCDPISEHNRLYWYRQTLGQGPEFLTYFQNEAQLEKSRLLSDRFSAERPKGSFSTLEIQRTEQGDSAMYLCASSPNGQGARGYTFGSGTRLTVV.

The J gene is TRBJ2-5, the V gene TRBV7-6; TRBD2 matches 9 bases. Germline V gives CDR1 SGHVS, CDR2 FNYEAQ. V shed 0 bases, J shed 1 base, and the junction held 6 bases outside the gene matches. This CDR3 comprises 17 residues. The CDR3 loop is CASSLARIAGVQETQYF. CDR3 bases: TGTGCCAGCAGCTTAGCGCGAATAGCGGGGGTCCAAGAGACCCAGTACTTC.

CDR3 in DNA: TGCGCCAGCAGCTTGGGCTCAGGGTTCAATGAGCAGTTCTTC. This codes for CASSLGSGFNEQFF. This chain uses TRBV5-1 with TRBJ2-1, with D possibly being TRBD1 (5 bases). V dropped 0 bases and J dropped 6 bases, with 10 bases sitting between them. Germline values: CDR1 SGHRS, CDR2 YFSETQ. This CDR3 comprises 14 residues. Looking up the rest from reference TRBV5-1 and TRBJ2-1 gives the full variable domain: KAGVTQTPRYLIKTRGQQVTLSCSPISGHRSVSWYQQTPGQGLQFLFEYFSETQRNKGNFPGRFSGRQFSNSRSEMNVSTLELGDSALYLCASSLGSGFNEQFFGPGTRLTVL.

The chain joins TRBV28 to TRBJ1-2, with 8 bases matching TRBD1. This CDR3 has 15 residues. The V gene end was trimmed by 3 bases and the J gene end by 5 bases; junction bases not matched to a gene: 8. Per the germline V gene, CDR1 is MDHEN and CDR2 is SYDVKM. The CDR3 loop reads CASSLGGRGRYGYTF. CDR3 coding DNA: TGTGCCAGCAGTTTGGGGGGCAGGGGGCGTTATGGCTACACCTTC.

The rearrangement uses TRBV29-1 and TRBJ1-2; 9 nucleotides line up with TRBD1. Germline V CDR1 and CDR2: SQVTM, ANQGSEA. Losses at the gene ends were 4 bases for V and 4 bases for J; bases not matched to a gene: 4. The CDR3 totals 13 residues. This CDR3 reads CSVVPDRGYGYTF. The CDR3 DNA reads TGCAGCGTTGTCCCGGACAGGGGCTATGGCTACACCTTC.

J is TRBJ2-5 and V is TRBV19; 11 nucleotides agree with TRBD2. This CDR3 spans 15 amino acids. Germline lookup yields CDR1 LNHDA and CDR2 SQIVND (reference sequence). With 3 bases clipped from V and 6 bases from J, the junction kept 6 bases outside the gene matches. The CDR3 region has the DNA TGTGCCAGTAGTATGATGGCTAGCGGGAGGAAGACCCAGTACTTC. Translation: CASSMMASGRKTQYF.

In this sample, this clone turned up many times. This chain connects TRBV21-1 to TRBJ2-7; the D segment call TRBD2 is taken from the table without a DNA check. TRBV21-1 is recorded as a pseudogene. The CDR3 is made up of 13 amino acids. CDR3 amino acids: CASSKVRPGEQYF. In nucleotides, the CDR3 is TGTGCCAGCAGCAAAGTGCGTCCGGGAGAGCAGTACTTC.

Concerning this clone: Other DNA sequences from this sample encode an identical CDR3 as well. The V gene is TRBV6-5, the J gene TRBJ1-5; TRBD1 aligns across 8 bases. The CDR3 length is 15 residues. Germline CDR1 reads MNHEY; CDR2 reads SVGAGI. V shed 6 bases, J shed 2 bases, and the junction held 6 bases outside the gene matches. The CDR3 spells CASSLDRGGNQPQHF. For the CDR3, the DNA is TGTGCCAGCAGCCTCGACAGGGGTGGCAATCAGCCCCAGCATTTT.

This sequence joins TRBV27 and TRBJ2-7, with TRBD1 matching 7 bases. Per the germline V gene, CDR1 is MNHEY and CDR2 is SMNVEV (reference sequence). J lost 2 bases, V lost 6 bases, and 10 bases had no gene match. The CDR3 is 15 amino acids. CDR3 region: CASSSNYRGAYEQYF. CDR3 bases: TGTGCCAGCAGCTCTAATTACAGGGGCGCCTACGAGCAGTACTTC.

J is TRBJ1-4 and V is TRBV2; D is possibly TRBD1 (6 bases). Germline V CDR1 and CDR2: SNHLY, FYNNEI. CDR3 length: 14 amino acids. Trimming took off 6 bases at V and 8 bases at J, with 16 bases between the two ends. The CDR3, as DNA: TGTGCCAGCAGAACCAGGGGCATTGACGAAAAACTGTTTTTT. Protein: CASRTRGIDEKLFF. Full variable domain (rest looked up from reference TRBV2 and TRBJ1-4): EPEVTQTPSHQVTQMGQEVILRCVPISNHLYFYWYRQILGQKVEFLVSFYNNEISEKSEIFDDQFSVERPDGSNFTLKIRSTKLEDSAMYFCASRTRGIDEKLFFGSGTQLSVL.